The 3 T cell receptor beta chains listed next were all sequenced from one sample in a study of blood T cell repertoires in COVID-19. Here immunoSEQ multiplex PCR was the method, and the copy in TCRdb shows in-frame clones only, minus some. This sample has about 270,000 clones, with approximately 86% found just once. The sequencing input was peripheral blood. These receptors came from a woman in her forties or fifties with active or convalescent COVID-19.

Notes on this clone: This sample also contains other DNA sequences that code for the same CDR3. The CDR3 region is CASSLGGTGYQPQHF. In DNA, the CDR3 is TGTGCCAGCAGCTTAGGGGGTACGGGGTATCAGCCCCAGCATTTT. V gene TRBV7-2 combines with J gene TRBJ1-5; D uncertain. V was shortened by 1 base and J by 5 bases, with 12 bases between the two germline ends. Per germline, CDR1 SGHTA and CDR2 FQGNSA. This CDR3 has 15 amino acids.

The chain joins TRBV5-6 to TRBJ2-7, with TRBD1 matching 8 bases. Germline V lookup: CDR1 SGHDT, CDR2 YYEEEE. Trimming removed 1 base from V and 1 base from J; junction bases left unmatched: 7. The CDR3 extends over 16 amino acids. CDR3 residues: CASSLTQGVKSYEQYF. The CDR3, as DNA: TGTGCCAGCAGCTTGACACAGGGGGTAAAGTCCTACGAGCAGTACTTC.

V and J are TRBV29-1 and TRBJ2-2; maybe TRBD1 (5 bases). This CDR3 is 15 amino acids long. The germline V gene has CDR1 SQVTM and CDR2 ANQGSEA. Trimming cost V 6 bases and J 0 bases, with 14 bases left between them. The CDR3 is CSVAMTVANTGELFF. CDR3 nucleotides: TGCAGCGTCGCAATGACAGTCGCGAACACCGGGGAGCTGTTTTTT.